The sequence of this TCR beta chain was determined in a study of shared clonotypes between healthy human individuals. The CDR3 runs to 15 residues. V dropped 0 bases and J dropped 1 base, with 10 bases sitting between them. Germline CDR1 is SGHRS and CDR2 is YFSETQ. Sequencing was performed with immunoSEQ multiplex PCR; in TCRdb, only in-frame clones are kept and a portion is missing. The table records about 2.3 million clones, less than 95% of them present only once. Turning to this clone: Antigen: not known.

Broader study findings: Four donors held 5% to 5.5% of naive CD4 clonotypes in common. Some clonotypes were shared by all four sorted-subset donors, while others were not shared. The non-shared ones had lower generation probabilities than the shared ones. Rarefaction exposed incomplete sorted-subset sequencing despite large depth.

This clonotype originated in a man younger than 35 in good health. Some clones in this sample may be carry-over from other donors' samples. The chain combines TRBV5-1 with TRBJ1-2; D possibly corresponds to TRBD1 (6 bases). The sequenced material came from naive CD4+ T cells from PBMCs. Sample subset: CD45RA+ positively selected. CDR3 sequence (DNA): TGCGCCAGCAGCTTGGCAAGGACAGTTAACTATGGCTACACCTTC. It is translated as CASSLARTVNYGYTF.